The 21 T cell receptor beta chains below come from one sample, sequenced in a study of blood T cell repertoires in COVID-19. Clones were sequenced by immunoSEQ multiplex PCR, and TCRdb holds only the in-frame ones, with some missing. Found here are about 240,000 clones, 80% to 90% of them singletons; the top ten hold 3.5% to 4.5%. The source material was peripheral blood. The receptors come from a man in his fifties or sixties with acute or convalescent COVID-19.

The genes are TRBV24-1 and TRBJ2-5; the match to TRBD2 covers 10 bases. Trimming removed 2 bases from V and 3 bases from J; junction bases left unmatched: 2. CDR1 and CDR2 from the germline V gene are KGHDR and SFDVKD. The CDR3 consists of 15 residues. CDR3 loop: CATSDSGLAKETQYF. The CDR3 DNA is TGTGCCACCAGTGATTCGGGACTAGCGAAAGAGACCCAGTACTTC.

CDR3 sequence reads: CASSRGGGNSNQPQHF. CDR3 coding DNA: TGTGCCAGCAGCCGCGGGGGAGGGAATAGCAATCAGCCCCAGCATTTT. This sequence joins TRBV3-1 (or the pseudogene TRBV3-2) and TRBJ1-5; D perhaps matches TRBD1 (5 bases). Trimming left V 4 bases short and J 0 bases short, with 13 bases between. Germline CDR1 is LGHDT and CDR2 is YNNKEL (reference sequence). The CDR3 runs 16 residues.

The chain is built from TRBV10-3 and TRBJ2-2; D gene uncertain. Germline V gene lookup returns CDR1 ENHRY and CDR2 SYGVKD. This CDR3 has 13 residues. V gave up 6 bases and J gave up 6 bases, with 11 bases separating them. CDR3 loop: CAIRATLAGELFF. The CDR3 nucleotides are TGTGCCATCAGGGCGACTCTCGCCGGGGAGCTGTTTTTT.

Concerning this clone: At one boundary the junction diverges from the germline segment, which might be a read error. The J gene is TRBJ2-5, the V gene TRBV28; the D is unclear. CDR1 is MDHEN, CDR2 SYDVKM, per germline. The CDR3 has 13 amino acids. CDR3 residues: CASNLVGQETQYF. Written as DNA, the CDR3 is TGTGCCAGCAATTTAGTCGGCCAAGAGACCCAGTACTTC.

J is TRBJ2-7 and V is TRBV5-1, with D tentatively TRBD2 (6 bases). Trimming stripped 4 bases from V and 4 bases from J, with 15 bases between. Germline V gene data show CDR1 as SGHRS and CDR2 as YFSETQ. CDR3 size: 14 residues. This CDR3 is CASSPGTPEYEQYF. As DNA, the CDR3 is TGCGCCAGCAGCCCGGGGACTCCGGAATACGAGCAGTACTTC.

The chain employs TRBV5-4 and TRBJ2-7; 12 nucleotides agree with TRBD2. V trimming: 3 bases; J trimming: 7 bases; junction bases outside the gene matches: 8. Looked up from germline, CDR1 is SGHNT and CDR2 is YYREEE (reference sequence). The CDR3 loop spans 15 amino acids. CDR3 bases: TGTGCCAGCAGCTCCCGACTAGCGGGAGTGTTAGAGCAGTACTTC. Encoded protein: CASSSRLAGVLEQYF.

The chain links TRBV28 to TRBJ2-7; D perhaps matches TRBD2 (5 bases). The CDR3 extends over 14 amino acids. Trimming left V 6 bases short and J 2 bases short, with 14 bases between. CDR1 MDHEN and CDR2 SYDVKM come from the germline V gene. The CDR3 bases are TGTGCCAGCAGCTTGAGAGGGCGAACCTACGAGCAGTACTTC. It specifies CASSLRGRTYEQYF. Supplemented by reference TRBV28 and TRBJ2-7, the full variable domain reads DVKVTQSSRYLVKRTGEKVFLECVQDMDHENMFWYRQDPGLGLRLIYFSYDVKMKEKGDIPEGYSVSREKKERFSLILESASTNQTSMYLCASSLRGRTYEQYFGPGTRLTVT.

V and J are TRBV25-1 and TRBJ2-5; TRBD2 might be the D (6 bases). CDR1 is MGHDK, CDR2 SYGVNS, per germline. V was clipped by 3 bases and J by 1 base, with 15 bases between them. This CDR3 has 16 amino acids. The CDR3 region has the DNA TGTGCCAGCAGTGAGGCTTCGGGGGTCACCCAAGAGACCCAGTACTTC. This gives the protein CASSEASGVTQETQYF.

The chain is built from TRBV30 and TRBJ2-7; D is unclear. The V end lost 0 bases, the J end lost 8 bases, and 14 bases lay between the germline ends. The V gene's germline CDR1 is GTSNPN and CDR2 SVGIG (reference sequence). The CDR3 runs to 13 residues. The CDR3 nucleotides read TGTGCCTGGAGTGTACGGGTCGACCGGAAGCAGTACTTC. Protein product: CAWSVRVDRKQYF.

V gene TRBV4-1 combines with J gene TRBJ1-4; 7 bases are a match to TRBD1. This CDR3 has 18 amino acids. The germline gives CDR1 MGHRA, CDR2 YSYEKL. The J segment lost 5 bases and the V segment lost 4 bases, leaving 16 bases of the junction unmatched. CDR3 sequence (DNA): TGCGCCAGCAGCCCGGGACAGATACTAACCGAGTGGAATGAAAAACTGTTTTTT. As protein: CASSPGQILTEWNEKLFF.

The chain uses TRBV20-1 and TRBJ1-2, with D tentatively TRBD1 (5 bases). The V end lost 3 bases, the J end lost 8 bases, and 13 bases lay between the germline ends. CDR1 DFQATT and CDR2 SNEGSKA come from the germline V gene (reference sequence). This CDR3 has 12 amino acids. CDR3 sequence: CSASRQGQGYTF. In DNA, the CDR3 is TGCAGTGCTAGTCGGCAGGGCCAGGGCTACACCTTC.

The chain links TRBV6-5 to TRBJ1-5, with D tentatively TRBD1 (6 bases). The CDR3 runs to 15 residues. V lost 2 bases and J 5 bases, leaving 13 bases between the germline ends. CDR1 MNHEY and CDR2 SVGAGI come from the germline V gene. DNA for the CDR3: TGTGCCAGCAGTTACCCAAGGACAGCTGATCAGCCCCAGCATTTT. Translation gives CASSYPRTADQPQHF.

The rearrangement joins TRBV24-1 to TRBJ2-3, with TRBD1 identical over 9 bases. Germline values: CDR1 KGHDR, CDR2 SFDVKD. After removal of 4 bases from V and 1 base from J, the junction contained 8 bases not matched to a gene. This CDR3 region has 17 residues. The CDR3 coding sequence is TGTGCCACCAGTGAGCGCGGGACAGGGTTAGGCACAGATACGCAGTATTTT. This sequence encodes CATSERGTGLGTDTQYF.

A remark on this clone: At one of its ends the junction is not consistent with the germline gene, which may arise from a read error. The chain links TRBV7-7 to TRBJ2-1, with 9 bases aligning to TRBD2. In germline, CDR1 is SSHAT, CDR2 FNYEAQ (reference sequence). This CDR3 has 15 amino acids. The CDR3 nucleotides read TGTGCTAGCAGCCTGAGGCGGGAGGGTTACAATGAGCAGTTCTTC. Protein product: CASSLRREGYNEQFF.

Only a few counts were recorded for this clone. This chain connects TRBV7-9 to TRBJ1-3, with 7 nucleotides matching TRBD1. This CDR3 comprises 13 residues. Germline CDR1 SEHNR, CDR2 FQNEAQ (reference sequence). The V gene end was trimmed by 5 bases and the J gene end by 4 bases; junction bases not matched to a gene: 2. CDR3 region: CASSLGQGNTIYF. CDR3 nucleotide sequence: TGTGCCAGCAGCCTGGGACAGGGAAACACCATATATTTT.

The V and J genes are TRBV28 and TRBJ2-7; a possible D gene is TRBD1 (6 bases). The CDR3 has 11 residues. The germline V and J ends were trimmed by 6 bases and 7 bases, with 10 bases remaining between them. The germline V gene encodes CDR1 MDHEN and CDR2 SYDVKM. The CDR3 DNA is TGTGCCAGCAGCCAAACAGGGGAGCAGTACTTC. The encoded protein is CASSQTGEQYF.

This clone was found many times. The rearrangement links TRBV7-9 to TRBJ1-1; possibly TRBD1 for D (5 bases). Germline assignment: CDR1 SEHNR and CDR2 FQNEAQ (reference sequence). Deletions cut 0 bases from V and 6 bases from J, with 8 bases between. The CDR3 is 13 amino acids. The CDR3 here is CASSLALQAEAFF. CDR3 nucleotide sequence: TGTGCCAGCAGCTTAGCCTTACAGGCTGAAGCTTTCTTT. The full variable domain, in which reference TRBV7-9 and TRBJ1-1 provide the parts outside the CDR3, is DTGVSQNPRHKITKRGQNVTFRCDPISEHNRLYWYRQTLGQGPEFLTYFQNEAQLEKSRLLSDRFSAERPKGSFSTLEIQRTEQGDSAMYLCASSLALQAEAFFGQGTRLTVV.

The rearrangement uses TRBV27 and TRBJ2-1, with 7 bases fitting TRBD2. Unmatched junction bases numbered 9, after V lost 3 bases and J lost 13 bases. CDR3 length equals 13 residues. The germline gives CDR1 MNHEY, CDR2 SMNVEV (reference sequence). The CDR3 loop is CASSFRDYTAQFF. For the CDR3, the DNA is TGTGCCAGCAGTTTCCGGGACTACACTGCCCAGTTCTTC.

This clone showed up just once. The rearrangement uses TRBV12-3 or TRBV12-4 and TRBJ1-5; D gene ambiguous. The V and J ends lost 6 bases and 1 base respectively, with 4 bases between them. This CDR3 has 12 residues. Written as DNA, the CDR3 is TGTGCCAGCAGACTAAGCAATCAGCCCCAGCATTTT. Protein product: CASRLSNQPQHF.

V gene TRBV15 combines with J gene TRBJ2-2; the D is unclear. In germline, CDR1 is LNHNV, CDR2 YYDKDF (reference sequence). Deletions cut 4 bases from V and 3 bases from J, with 6 bases between. The CDR3 is 13 residues long. DNA for the CDR3: TGTGCCACCAGCACTAGAGACACCGGGGAGCTGTTTTTT. Its translation: CATSTRDTGELFF.

The chain uses TRBV3-1 (or the pseudogene TRBV3-2) and TRBJ2-7; 10 nucleotides match TRBD1. CDR3 length: 16 residues. The V segment lost 1 base and the J segment 2 bases; nucleotides outside the gene matches: 5. The germline V gene has CDR1 LGHDT and CDR2 YNNKEL (reference sequence). The CDR3 DNA is TGTGCCAGCAGCCAAGGCAGTGGACAGGGGGCCTACGAGCAGTACTTC. Protein sequence: CASSQGSGQGAYEQYF.